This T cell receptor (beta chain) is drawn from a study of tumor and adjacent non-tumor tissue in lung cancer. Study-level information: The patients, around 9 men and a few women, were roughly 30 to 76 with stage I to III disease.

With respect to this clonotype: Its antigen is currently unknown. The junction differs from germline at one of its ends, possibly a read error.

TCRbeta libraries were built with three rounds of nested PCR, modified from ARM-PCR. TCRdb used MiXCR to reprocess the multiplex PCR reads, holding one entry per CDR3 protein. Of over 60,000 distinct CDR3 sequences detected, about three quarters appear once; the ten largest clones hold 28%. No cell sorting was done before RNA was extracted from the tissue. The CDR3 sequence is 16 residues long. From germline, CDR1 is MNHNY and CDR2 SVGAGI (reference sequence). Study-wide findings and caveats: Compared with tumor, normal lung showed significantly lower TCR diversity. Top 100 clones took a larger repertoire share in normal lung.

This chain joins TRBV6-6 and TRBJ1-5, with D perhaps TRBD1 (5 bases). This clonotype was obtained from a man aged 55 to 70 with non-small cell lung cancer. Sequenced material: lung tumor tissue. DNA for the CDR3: TGTGCCAGCAGTTACTACACAGGTGGGCGCAATCAGCCCCTGCATTTT. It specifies CASSYYTGGRNQPLHF.